The 18 T cell receptor beta chains below come from one sample, sequenced in a study of T cells after yellow fever vaccination. Each CDR3 protein gets one entry after TCRdb re-called the 5' RACE reads with MiXCR. Of 250,000 to 300,000 distinct CDR3 sequences listed, 8.7% are singletons. Specimen: CD4+ T cells sorted from PBMCs, collected 5 days after the yellow fever booster vaccination. The receptors derive from a man aged 18-30 years who received the YFV17D yellow fever vaccine.

V and J are TRBV6-5 and TRBJ1-5; D remains unclear. Germline V gene sequence: CDR1 MNHEY, CDR2 SVGAGI. This CDR3 region has 13 residues. V was trimmed by 7 bases and J by 2 bases, leaving 9 bases between them. In nucleotides, the CDR3 is TGTGCCAGCAAAGGCGCGGGCAATCAGCCCCAGCATTTT. Translation: CASKGAGNQPQHF.

There are many counts of this clonotype. The chain is built from TRBV7-9 and TRBJ2-1, with TRBD1 matching 7 bases. Germline CDR1 and CDR2: SEHNR and FQNEAQ (reference sequence). Trimming at V came to 0 bases and at J to 3 bases, leaving 2 bases not matched to a gene. This CDR3 spans 15 amino acids. The DNA of the CDR3 is TGTGCCAGCAGCTTAGCCCAGGGGGACTACAATGAGCAGTTCTTC. It specifies CASSLAQGDYNEQFF.

This clonotype has a handful of counts. The V gene is TRBV27, the J gene TRBJ1-1; a possible D gene is TRBD1 (6 bases). Per germline, CDR1 MNHEY and CDR2 SMNVEV (reference sequence). V lost 3 bases, J lost 1 base, and 9 bases lay in between. This CDR3 is 14 amino acids long. The CDR3 loop reads CASSLSGANTEAFF. CDR3 DNA sequence: TGTGCCAGCAGTTTGTCAGGGGCGAACACTGAAGCTTTCTTT.

The rearrangement links TRBV12-3 or TRBV12-4 to TRBJ1-2; D call uncertain. The CDR3 is made up of 12 amino acids. Trimming pared 5 bases from V and 2 bases from J, leaving 6 bases between. As DNA, the CDR3 is TGTGCCAGCAGTCAGACGAACTATGGCTACACCTTC. This codes for CASSQTNYGYTF.

At least ten counts were recorded for this clonotype. The chain has TRBV12-3 or TRBV12-4 and TRBJ1-6; D possibly corresponds to TRBD1 (5 bases). Trimming left V 7 bases short and J 9 bases short, with 13 bases between. The CDR3 has 13 residues. The DNA of the CDR3 is TGTGCCAGCACCTGGGGGGGTTTTTCACCCCTCCACTTT. Its protein is CASTWGGFSPLHF.

J is TRBJ1-1 and V is TRBV7-9; 8 bases map to TRBD1. The CDR3 length is 14 residues. V was pared by 5 bases and J by 9 bases, with 11 bases of the junction left unmatched. Germline values: CDR1 SEHNR, CDR2 FQNEAQ (reference sequence). The CDR3 is CASSQLKDREKAFF. In DNA form, the CDR3 reads TGTGCCAGCAGCCAACTCAAGGACAGGGAGAAAGCTTTCTTT.

The V and J genes are TRBV19 and TRBJ1-5; D might be TRBD1 (5 bases). The CDR3 sequence is 14 residues long. Trimming cost V 4 bases and J 4 bases, with 11 bases left between them. Germline CDR1 and CDR2: LNHDA and SQIVND (reference sequence). The CDR3 here is CASSTTVYNQPQHF. CDR3 coding DNA: TGTGCCAGTAGTACGACAGTTTATAATCAGCCCCAGCATTTT.

The V call is TRBV3-1, the J call TRBJ2-1; TRBD2 aligns across 10 bases. The V segment lost 5 bases and the J segment 13 bases; nucleotides outside the gene matches: 17. Germline CDR1 and CDR2: LGHDT and YNNKEL (reference sequence). The CDR3 has 16 residues. The CDR3 DNA reads TGTGCCAGCAGCTCGGCGAGCGGGGGGGCATCCCACTTCCAGTTCTTC. Its protein is CASSSASGGASHFQFF.

There are a few counts of this clonotype. The chain joins TRBV12-3 or TRBV12-4 to TRBJ2-3; no firm D call. The CDR3 loop spans 10 amino acids. The V end was cut by 5 bases, the J end by 8 bases, with 5 bases between. CDR3 protein: CASSGGTQYF. As DNA, the CDR3 is TGTGCCAGCAGTGGTGGTACGCAGTATTTT.

This clonotype turned up a few times. The V and J genes are TRBV4-3 and TRBJ2-3, with 7 bases identical to TRBD2. V shed 0 bases, J shed 5 bases, and the junction held 5 bases outside the gene matches. The CDR3 runs 15 residues. Germline assignment: CDR1 LGHNA and CDR2 YSLEER. The CDR3 here is CASSQEPLAKDTQYF. The CDR3 DNA follows: TGCGCCAGCAGCCAAGAACCACTAGCGAAAGATACGCAGTATTTT.

This clonotype appeared many times. V and J are TRBV5-1 and TRBJ1-3, with TRBD1 matching over 7 bases. This CDR3 has 19 amino acids. V shed 0 bases, J shed 4 bases, and the junction held 16 bases outside the gene matches. Germline V gene sequence: CDR1 SGHRS, CDR2 YFSETQ. CDR3 DNA sequence: TGCGCCAGCAGCTTGGTTCCGGGACAGACCGGCACGGGCGGAAACACCATATATTTT. Its protein is CASSLVPGQTGTGGNTIYF.

The rearrangement uses TRBV20-1 and TRBJ2-3; 12 bases match TRBD2. The CDR3 has 17 amino acids. The germline gives CDR1 DFQATT, CDR2 SNEGSKA (reference sequence). The J segment lost 5 bases and the V segment lost 6 bases, leaving 15 bases of the junction unmatched. CDR3 in DNA: TGCAGTGCCACCCCGGGGGCTAGCGGGGGGGCAATAGATACGCAGTATTTT. Residues: CSATPGASGGAIDTQYF.

The rearrangement joins TRBV9 to TRBJ1-2; D ambiguous. V was pared by 0 bases and J by 2 bases, with 8 bases between. CDR3 size: 14 residues. Germline lookup yields CDR1 SGDLS and CDR2 YYNGEE. The CDR3 spells CASSVVGANYGYTF. CDR3 nucleotide sequence: TGTGCCAGCAGCGTAGTGGGAGCCAACTATGGCTACACCTTC.

This clonotype was counted only a few times. The CDR3 here is CASSPSSPGFHEQYF. The CDR3 nucleotides are TGTGCCAGCTCACCATCCAGCCCAGGATTCCACGAGCAGTACTTC. The chain uses TRBV18 and TRBJ2-7; D not resolved. CDR3 length equals 15 residues. Germline V CDR1 and CDR2: KGHSH, LQKENI. V dropped 2 bases and J dropped 5 bases, with 16 bases sitting between them.

In this sample, this clonotype turned up a few times. V usage is TRBV5-1 and J usage is TRBJ2-5; D remains ambiguous. Germline assignment: CDR1 SGHRS and CDR2 YFSETQ. V gave up 5 bases and J gave up 2 bases, with 10 bases separating them. This CDR3 contains 13 residues. The CDR3, as DNA: TGCGCCAGCAGTTTAATGCGGCAAGAGACCCAGTACTTC. This encodes CASSLMRQETQYF.

The chain uses TRBV4-2 and TRBJ1-2; tentative D call: TRBD1 (5 bases). CDR1 is LGHNA, CDR2 YNFKEQ, per germline. V lost 4 bases to trimming and J lost 8 bases, with 17 bases between them. The CDR3 contains 14 residues. The CDR3 sequence is CASSPAVGVDGYTF. CDR3 sequence (DNA): TGTGCCAGCAGCCCAGCGGTAGGGGTGGACGGCTACACCTTC.

The rearrangement links TRBV11-1 to TRBJ2-1; D remains unclear. The germline CDR1 and CDR2 sequences are SGHAT and FQDESV (reference sequence). This CDR3 has 16 residues. V was pared by 4 bases and J by 6 bases, with 19 bases between. The CDR3 DNA reads as TGTGCCAGCAGCTCCCTGGAAGTGATAGACCGCAATGAGCAGTTCTTC. This codes for CASSSLEVIDRNEQFF.

This clonotype has more than one count but fewer than ten. V usage is TRBV29-1 and J usage is TRBJ2-2; 8 bases are a match to TRBD1. The V gene end was trimmed by 6 bases and the J gene end by 5 bases; junction bases not matched to a gene: 8. CDR1 and CDR2 (germline): SQVTM, ANQGSEA. The CDR3 covers 14 residues. CDR3 region: CSVRKDRDTGELFF. CDR3 coding DNA: TGCAGCGTCCGAAAGGACAGGGATACCGGGGAGCTGTTTTTT.